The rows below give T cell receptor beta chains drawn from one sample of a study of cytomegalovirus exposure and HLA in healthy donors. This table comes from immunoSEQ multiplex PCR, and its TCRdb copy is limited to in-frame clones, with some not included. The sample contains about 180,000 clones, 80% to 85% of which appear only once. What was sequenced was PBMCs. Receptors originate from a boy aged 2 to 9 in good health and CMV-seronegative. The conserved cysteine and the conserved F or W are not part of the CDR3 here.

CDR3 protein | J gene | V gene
AWVGPNEQF | TRBJ2-1 | TRBV30
ASTSTSTDTQY | TRBJ2-3 | TRBV6-6
ASSLGGSFGEQF | TRBJ2-1 | TRBV5-4
ASSLGQGFTDTQY | TRBJ2-3 | TRBV7-6
ASSLGAYEQY | TRBJ2-7 | TRBV7-9
ASSLADPLANYGYT | TRBJ1-2 | TRBV27
ASSLGRRGEDTQY | TRBJ2-3 | TRBV11-3
ASSLGTGINEKLF | TRBJ1-4 | TRBV5-1
ASSPPRSPPSYEQY | TRBJ2-7 | TRBV25-1
AWGRRALDSNTEAF | TRBJ1-1 | TRBV30
ASSSLQGHTQY | TRBJ2-3 | TRBV7-3
ASNLGEGEQF | TRBJ2-1 | TRBV5-1
ASSERGNTGELF | TRBJ2-2 | TRBV9
ASRLQGGGTGELF | TRBJ2-2 | TRBV7-3
ASSEAPVFAAAYEQY | TRBJ2-7 | TRBV6-1
ASSLAGRQGREKLF | TRBJ1-4 | TRBV11-2
ASSLVTGGHTGELF | TRBJ2-2 | TRBV5-4
ASSLDPGSNTEAF | TRBJ1-1 | TRBV5-4
ASSVLGQSTEAF | TRBJ1-1 | TRBV9
ASSQGFGTGVNVLT | TRBJ2-6 | TRBV4-3
ASSLLGDSNTEAF | TRBJ1-1 | TRBV14
ASSPLGGVQETQY | TRBJ2-5 | TRBV7-2
ASSPPADTQY | TRBJ2-3 | TRBV28
ASSTPGLAGGGEQF | TRBJ2-1 | TRBV19
ASSQLAGGTDTQY | TRBJ2-3 | TRBV4-3
ASSEGAGSIPLKLF | TRBJ1-1 | TRBV6-1
ATRGGANTEAF | TRBJ1-1 | TRBV10-3
ASSPPTSNEQF | TRBJ2-1 | TRBV18
ASSWSGTSGGGNEQF | TRBJ2-1 | TRBV7-6
ASSSGGTGYEQY | TRBJ2-7 | TRBV5-1
ASSEGGPDNEQF | TRBJ2-1 | TRBV2
ASRSGQFFWGYT | TRBJ1-2 | TRBV19
ASSQDPGFEQY | TRBJ2-7 | TRBV4-3
ASSGARKFSSTDTQY | TRBJ2-3 | TRBV19
ASSLSEGMTQY | TRBJ2-3 | TRBV27
ASSIVGGETQY | TRBJ2-5 | TRBV19
ASSSALTSGIYNEQF | TRBJ2-1 | TRBV5-1
SVEGAGGVGETQY | TRBJ2-5 | TRBV29-1
ASGLAPLGGGRVINEQF | TRBJ2-1 | TRBV12-5
ASSLSDEQF | TRBJ2-1 | TRBV13
ASSQDRGLAGGLETQY | TRBJ2-5 | TRBV14